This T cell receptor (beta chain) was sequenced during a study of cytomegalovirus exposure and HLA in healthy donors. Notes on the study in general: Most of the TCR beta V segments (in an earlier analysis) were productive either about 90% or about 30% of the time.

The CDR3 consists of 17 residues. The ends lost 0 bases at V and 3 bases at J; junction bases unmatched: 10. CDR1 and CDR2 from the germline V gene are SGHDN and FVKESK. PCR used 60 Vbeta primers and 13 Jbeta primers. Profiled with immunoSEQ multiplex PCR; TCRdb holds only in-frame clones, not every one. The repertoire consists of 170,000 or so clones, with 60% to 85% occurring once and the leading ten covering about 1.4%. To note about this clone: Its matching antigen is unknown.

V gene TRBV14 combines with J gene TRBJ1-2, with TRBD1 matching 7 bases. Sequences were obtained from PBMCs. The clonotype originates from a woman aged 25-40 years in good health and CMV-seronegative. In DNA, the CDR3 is TGTGCCAGCAGCCAAGATCTTGATACGGGACAGTACTATGGCTACACCTTC. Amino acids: CASSQDLDTGQYYGYTF.